This TCR beta chain was captured in a study of blood T cell repertoires in COVID-19. Study-wide context: The cDNA or gDNA used as material had been derived from T cells, B-cell-depleted T cells, or PBMCs.

Germline assignment: CDR1 SEHNR and CDR2 FQNEAQ (reference sequence). The CDR3 spans 13 residues. Trimming cost V 4 bases and J 7 bases, with 13 bases left between them. Per the original data handling: Amplification from reference gene primers served as the basis for estimated nucleated cell counts. Assay used: immunoSEQ multiplex PCR; TCRdb lists only in-frame clones, some missing. V and J calls and clone size are those listed in that table; D and trimming were worked out from the DNA. The data hold 400,000 to 550,000 clones, with 75% to 90% observed a single time. V usage is TRBV7-9 and J usage is TRBJ1-2, with D perhaps matching TRBD1 (6 bases). The TCR was taken from a woman aged 25 to 39 with acute or convalescent COVID-19. Material: peripheral blood. The CDR3 nucleotides read TGTGCCAGCAGCTCGAGCGGGGGCGCTGGCTACACCTTC. Its translation is CASSSSGGAGYTF.